This T cell receptor (beta chain) derives from a study of blood T cell repertoires in COVID-19. Assay: immunoSEQ multiplex PCR; the TCRdb copy retains only in-frame clones and omits some. The sample lists 220,000 or so clones; roughly nine tenths were seen once. CDR3 length equals 15 residues. Germline V gives CDR1 MNHEY, CDR2 SVGEGT. After removal of 6 bases from V and 4 bases from J, the junction contained 7 bases not matched to a gene. The chain uses TRBV6-2 or TRBV6-3 and TRBJ2-2, with 8 bases that match TRBD2. This receptor was identified in a young woman in a cohort exposed to, infected with or recovered from COVID-19 (not recorded which). The material sequenced was PBMCs or T cells enriched from blood (not recorded which). CDR3 coding DNA: TGTGCCAGCAGCAACAGCGGGAGCCCCACCGGGGAGCTGTTTTTT. Translated, it gives CASSNSGSPTGELFF.